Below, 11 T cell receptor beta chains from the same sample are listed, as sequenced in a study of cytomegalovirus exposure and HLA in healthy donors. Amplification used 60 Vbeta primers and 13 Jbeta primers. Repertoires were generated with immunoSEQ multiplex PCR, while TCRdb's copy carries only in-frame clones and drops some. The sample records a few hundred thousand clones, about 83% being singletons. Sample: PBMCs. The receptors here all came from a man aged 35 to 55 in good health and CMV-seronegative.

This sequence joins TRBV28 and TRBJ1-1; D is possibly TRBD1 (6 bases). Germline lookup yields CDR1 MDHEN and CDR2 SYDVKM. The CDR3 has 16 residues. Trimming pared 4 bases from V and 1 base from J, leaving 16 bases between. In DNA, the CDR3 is TGTGCCAGCAGTTACATTCTAGGGGGTACGAACACTGAAGCTTTCTTT. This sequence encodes CASSYILGGTNTEAFF.

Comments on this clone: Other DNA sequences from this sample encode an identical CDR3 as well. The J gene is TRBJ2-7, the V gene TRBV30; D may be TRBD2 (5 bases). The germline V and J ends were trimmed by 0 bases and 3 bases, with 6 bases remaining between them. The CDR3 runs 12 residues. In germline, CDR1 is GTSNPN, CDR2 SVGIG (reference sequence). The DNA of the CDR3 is TGTGCCTGGAGTGTCGAGGGCTACGAGCAGTACTTC. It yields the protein CAWSVEGYEQYF.

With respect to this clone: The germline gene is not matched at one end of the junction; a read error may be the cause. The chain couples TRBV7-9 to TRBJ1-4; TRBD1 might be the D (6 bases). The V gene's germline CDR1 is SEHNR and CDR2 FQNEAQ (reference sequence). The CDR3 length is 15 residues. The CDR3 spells CSSSFTGFRDEKLFF. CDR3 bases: TGTTCCAGCAGCTTTACAGGGTTTCGGGATGAAAAACTGTTTTTT. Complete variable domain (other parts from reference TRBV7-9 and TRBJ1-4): DTGVSQNPRHKITKRGQNVTFRCDPISEHNRLYWYRQTLGQGPEFLTYFQNEAQLEKSRLLSDRFSAERPKGSFSTLEIQRTEQGDSAMYLCSSSFTGFRDEKLFFGSGTQLSVL.

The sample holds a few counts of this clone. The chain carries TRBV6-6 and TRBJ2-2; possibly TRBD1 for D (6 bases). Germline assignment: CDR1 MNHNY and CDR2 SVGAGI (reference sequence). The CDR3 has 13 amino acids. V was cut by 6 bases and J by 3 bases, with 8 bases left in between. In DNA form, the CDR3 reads TGTGCCAGCAGGGACAGTCACACCGGGGAGCTGTTTTTT. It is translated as CASRDSHTGELFF.

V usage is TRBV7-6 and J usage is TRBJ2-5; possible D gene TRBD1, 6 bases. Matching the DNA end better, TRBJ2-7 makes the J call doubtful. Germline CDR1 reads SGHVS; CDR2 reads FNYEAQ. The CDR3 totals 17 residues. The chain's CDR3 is CASSRTVLAFGSYEQYF. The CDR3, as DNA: TGTGCCAGCAGCAGGACAGTCCTCGCCTTCGGCTCCTACGAGCAGTACTTC.

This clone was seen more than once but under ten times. CDR3 in amino acids: CATSIDRGSREKLFF. CDR3 coding DNA: TGTGCCACCAGCATAGACAGGGGTTCACGGGAAAAACTGTTTTTT. The chain has TRBV15 and TRBJ1-4; TRBD1 agrees at 8 bases. The CDR3 loop spans 15 amino acids. The trim removed 4 bases at V and 8 bases at J, leaving 9 bases unmatched. CDR1 LNHNV and CDR2 YYDKDF come from the germline V gene (reference sequence).

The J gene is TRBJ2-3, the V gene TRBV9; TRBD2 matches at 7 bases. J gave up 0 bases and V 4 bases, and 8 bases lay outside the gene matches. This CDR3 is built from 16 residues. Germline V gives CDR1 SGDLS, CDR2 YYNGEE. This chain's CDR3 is CASSSRLAGSTDTQYF. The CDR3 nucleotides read TGTGCCAGCAGCTCCCGGTTAGCGGGTAGCACAGATACGCAGTATTTT.

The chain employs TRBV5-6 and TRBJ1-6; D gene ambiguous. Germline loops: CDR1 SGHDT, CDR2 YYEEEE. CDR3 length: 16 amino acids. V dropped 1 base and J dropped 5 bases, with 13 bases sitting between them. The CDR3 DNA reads TGTGCCAGCAGCTTGAGCGGAGGTATCCATAATTCACCCCTCCACTTT. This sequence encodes CASSLSGGIHNSPLHF.

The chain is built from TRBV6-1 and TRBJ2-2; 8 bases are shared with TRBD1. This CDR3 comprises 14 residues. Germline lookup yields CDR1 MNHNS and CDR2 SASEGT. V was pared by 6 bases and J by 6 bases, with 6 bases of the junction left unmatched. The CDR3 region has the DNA TGTGCCAGCAGAGGTACAGGGGGTGCCGGGGAGCTGTTTTTT. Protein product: CASRGTGGAGELFF.

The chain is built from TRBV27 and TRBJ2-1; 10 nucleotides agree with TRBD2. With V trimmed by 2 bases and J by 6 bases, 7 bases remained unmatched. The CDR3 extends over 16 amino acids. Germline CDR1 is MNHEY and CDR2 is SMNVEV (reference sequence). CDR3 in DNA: TGTGCCAGCAGTTTAGGGTCTAGCGGGAGTTTCAATGAGCAGTTCTTC. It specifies CASSLGSSGSFNEQFF.

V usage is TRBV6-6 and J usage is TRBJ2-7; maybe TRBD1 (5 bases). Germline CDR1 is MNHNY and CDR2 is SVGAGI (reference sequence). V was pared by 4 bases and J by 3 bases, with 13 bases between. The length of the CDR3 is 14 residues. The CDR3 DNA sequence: TGTGCCAGCAGTTCCACCGGACATTTCTACGAGCAGTACTTC. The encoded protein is CASSSTGHFYEQYF.